This passage covers 32 T cell receptor beta chains from one sample sequenced in a study of blood T cell repertoires in COVID-19 (dated by TCRdb to the early 2020s). The method behind the library was the immunoSEQ multiplex PCR assay. Held by TCRdb, this immuneACCESS table contains in-frame sequences only and omits some clones. Under half of the omission traces to an unresolved V gene where checked; the cause of the rest is unknown. This sample holds approximately 220,000 clones; 80% to 90% were observed only once. Clones ranked in the top ten supply 3.5% to 4% of the sample. What was sequenced was PBMCs or T cells enriched from blood (not recorded which). These receptors were taken from a woman aged 35 to 49 who had been exposed to COVID-19.

This chain connects TRBV5-5 to TRBJ2-2, with 10 bases that match TRBD2. CDR1 is SGHKS and CDR2 is YYEKEE in the germline V gene (reference sequence). Trimming at V came to 7 bases and at J to 0 bases, leaving 15 bases not matched to a gene. The CDR3 is 19 amino acids. CDR3 loop: CASGVLGSGGNANTGELFF. The DNA of the CDR3 is TGTGCCAGCGGGGTACTAGGTAGCGGGGGGAACGCGAACACCGGGGAGCTGTTTTTT.

The genes are TRBV9 and TRBJ1-3; 12 nucleotides agree with TRBD1. Germline CDR1 reads SGDLS; CDR2 reads YYNGEE. CDR3 length: 17 residues. Losses at the gene ends were 3 bases for V and 3 bases for J; bases not matched to a gene: 7. As DNA, the CDR3 is TGTGCCAGCAGCGCCGGGACAGGGGGCGCAGATGGAAACACCATATATTTT. Its translation: CASSAGTGGADGNTIYF.

The rearrangement uses TRBV10-3 and TRBJ1-6; D might be TRBD1 (6 bases). The V and J ends lost 6 bases and 9 bases respectively, with 15 bases between them. This CDR3 has 14 residues. Germline values: CDR1 ENHRY, CDR2 SYGVKD. The CDR3 reads CAIRGTGRSSPLHF. The CDR3, as DNA: TGTGCCATCAGAGGAACAGGGAGAAGTTCACCCCTCCACTTT.

This clone has more than one count but fewer than ten. The chain uses TRBV2 and TRBJ1-3; no definite D call. This CDR3 region has 14 residues. Germline lookup yields CDR1 SNHLY and CDR2 FYNNEI. Trimming pared 4 bases from V and 4 bases from J, leaving 11 bases between. This CDR3 reads CASSGRASGNTIYF. The CDR3 DNA follows: TGTGCCAGCAGTGGGAGGGCTTCCGGAAACACCATATATTTT.

This clone was seen once. The chain is built from TRBV19 and TRBJ1-2, with D perhaps matching TRBD1 (5 bases). The CDR3 runs to 16 residues. Deletions cut 5 bases from V and 5 bases from J, with 21 bases between. CDR1 is LNHDA, CDR2 SQIVND, per germline (reference sequence). DNA of the CDR3: TGTGCCAGTAGTCTGGGGCGAGATACCTATAATTATGGCTACACCTTC. This sequence encodes CASSLGRDTYNYGYTF.

The V call is TRBV15, the J call TRBJ2-3, with a tentative D call TRBD1 (6 bases). Germline CDR1 LNHNV, CDR2 YYDKDF (reference sequence). Trimming cost V 2 bases and J 3 bases, with 24 bases left between them. CDR3 length: 19 residues. This CDR3 reads CATSRPLSSDRPGTDTQYF. The CDR3 DNA follows: TGTGCCACCAGCAGACCCCTTTCGTCTGACAGGCCGGGGACAGATACGCAGTATTTT.

The V gene is TRBV18, the J gene TRBJ2-7; D possibly corresponds to TRBD1 (6 bases). Germline V lookup: CDR1 KGHSH, CDR2 LQKENI. The CDR3 length is 15 residues. Trimming took 8 bases from V and 7 from J, leaving 24 bases between them. CDR3 coding DNA: TGTGCCAGCACAACAGGGATTAACGGTCGTTGGGAGCAGTACTTC. It is translated as CASTTGINGRWEQYF.

V is TRBV27 and J is TRBJ1-1; 10 bases fit TRBD1. The CDR3 extends over 17 amino acids. Per the germline V gene, CDR1 is MNHEY and CDR2 is SMNVEV (reference sequence). J gave up 1 base and V 0 bases, and 5 bases lay outside the gene matches. For the CDR3, the DNA is TGTGCCAGCAGTTTATCCTCCGGGACAGGGGCGAACACTGAAGCTTTCTTT. Amino acid sequence: CASSLSSGTGANTEAFF.

This chain joins TRBV6-1 and TRBJ1-6; 9 nucleotides align to TRBD1. This CDR3 has 16 residues. Germline V gene data show CDR1 as MNHNS and CDR2 as SASEGT. With 4 bases clipped from V and 2 bases from J, the junction kept 3 bases outside the gene matches. CDR3 sequence (DNA): TGTGCCAGCAGTGCGGGGACAGGGCCCTATAATTCACCCCTCCACTTT. Protein sequence: CASSAGTGPYNSPLHF.

The V and J genes are TRBV6-5 and TRBJ1-2; D might be TRBD1 (6 bases). This CDR3 spans 13 amino acids. The V end lost 5 bases, the J end lost 4 bases, and 11 bases lay between the germline ends. Germline V lookup: CDR1 MNHEY, CDR2 SVGAGI. CDR3 residues: CASSPGQLYGYTF. The DNA of the CDR3 is TGTGCCAGCAGTCCAGGACAGCTCTATGGCTACACCTTC.

V and J are TRBV6-2 or TRBV6-3 and TRBJ1-5; the D gene is possibly TRBD1 (5 bases). CDR3 size: 14 residues. Germline V lookup: CDR1 MNHEY, CDR2 SVGEGT. V shed 6 bases and J shed 3 bases, with 12 bases lying between them. The CDR3 is CASSIDSPNQPQHF. The CDR3 bases are TGTGCCAGCAGCATAGACAGTCCCAATCAGCCCCAGCATTTT.

The V and J genes are TRBV30 and TRBJ1-1; perhaps TRBD1 as D (6 bases). The CDR3 has 13 amino acids. V was clipped by 8 bases and J by 5 bases, with 18 bases between them. Germline V gene data show CDR1 as GTSNPN and CDR2 as SVGIG (reference sequence). The CDR3 sequence is CAAQTGRETEAFF. For the CDR3, the DNA is TGTGCCGCACAAACAGGGCGGGAGACTGAAGCTTTCTTT.

Only a few counts were recorded for this clone. The sample carries other DNA sequences with the same CDR3. This chain uses TRBV14 with TRBJ1-2; 9 nucleotides match TRBD1. There are 13 residues in the CDR3. Per the germline V gene, CDR1 is SGHDN and CDR2 is FVKESK. After removal of 4 bases from V and 4 bases from J, the junction contained 1 base not matched to a gene. CDR3 residues: CASSPDRGYGYTF. The CDR3 nucleotides are TGTGCCAGCAGCCCGGACAGGGGCTATGGCTACACCTTC.

This chain joins TRBV7-3 and TRBJ1-2; no clear D gene. CDR3 length: 17 amino acids. Germline CDR1 is SGHTA and CDR2 is FQGTGA. V lost 5 bases and J 2 bases, leaving 21 bases between the germline ends. CDR3 nucleotides: TGTGCCAGCAGCCCCCGAATTGGAGGTGGCCTAAACTATGGCTACACCTTC. It is translated as CASSPRIGGGLNYGYTF.

The gene calls are TRBV7-8 and TRBJ1-1; D remains ambiguous. CDR3 length: 14 amino acids. V dropped 1 base and J dropped 1 base, with 7 bases sitting between them. Per germline, CDR1 SGHVS and CDR2 FQNEAQ. The CDR3 coding sequence is TGTGCCAGCAGCTTAGTGGCGGGGAACACTGAAGCTTTCTTT. Translating it yields CASSLVAGNTEAFF.

This clone was found once. V and J are TRBV12-3 or TRBV12-4 and TRBJ2-7; D is unresolved. The CDR3 covers 13 residues. Trimming left V 7 bases short and J 7 bases short, with 17 bases between. The CDR3 DNA follows: TGTGCCAGCACCGACCTCAAGGCGCGGGAGCAGTACTTC. Translating it yields CASTDLKAREQYF.

This chain uses TRBV28 with TRBJ1-5; tentatively, D is TRBD1 (5 bases). Trimming pared 3 bases from V and 1 base from J, leaving 13 bases between. The length of the CDR3 is 16 residues. In germline, CDR1 is MDHEN, CDR2 SYDVKM. Here the CDR3 reads CASSFFGAGSNQPQHF. The CDR3, as DNA: TGTGCCAGCAGTTTTTTTGGGGCCGGGAGCAATCAGCCCCAGCATTTT.

Only one count was recorded for this clone. The chain joins TRBV11-2 to TRBJ2-7; D perhaps matches TRBD1 (5 bases). The CDR3 is 17 amino acids. Deletions cut 1 base from V and 2 bases from J, with 18 bases between. Germline lookup yields CDR1 SGHAT and CDR2 FQNNGV. In DNA form, the CDR3 reads TGTGCCAGCAGCTTAGGGTCCGTGGCAGGGTTCCCCTACGAGCAGTACTTC. Translated, it gives CASSLGSVAGFPYEQYF. Based on the CDR3 plus reference TRBV11-2 and TRBJ2-7, the full variable domain is EAGVAQSPRYKIIEKRQSVAFWCNPISGHATLYWYQQILGQGPKLLIQFQNNGVVDDSQLPKDRFSAERLKGVDSTLKIQPAKLEDSAVYLCASSLGSVAGFPYEQYFGPGTRLTVT.

The rearrangement links TRBV3-1 (or the pseudogene TRBV3-2) to TRBJ2-1, with a possible D match to TRBD2 (7 bases). The CDR3 covers 14 residues. Germline CDR1 LGHDT, CDR2 YNNKEL (reference sequence). Trimming pared 2 bases from V and 6 bases from J, leaving 11 bases between. DNA for the CDR3: TGTGCCAGCAGCCAAAGGGGGGGCCCCAATGAGCAGTTCTTC. It specifies CASSQRGGPNEQFF.

The V call is TRBV5-6, the J call TRBJ1-5; D is perhaps TRBD1 (5 bases). CDR1 and CDR2 (germline): SGHDT, YYEEEE. The CDR3 length is 15 residues. The V and J ends lost 4 bases and 4 bases respectively, with 15 bases between them. The CDR3 DNA follows: TGTGCCAGCAGCCCATGGTCCAGGGCGAATCAGCCCCAGCATTTT. Protein: CASSPWSRANQPQHF.

The V gene is TRBV4-3, the J gene TRBJ2-4; perhaps TRBD2 as D (6 bases). V dropped 1 base and J dropped 1 base, with 17 bases sitting between them. CDR1 is LGHNA and CDR2 is YSLEER in the germline V gene. The CDR3 consists of 18 residues. DNA of the CDR3: TGCGCCAGCAGCCAAGTCTCGGGTCAGGAGGGGGCCAAAAACATTCAGTACTTC. Encoded protein: CASSQVSGQEGAKNIQYF.

Note on this clone: The sample contains more than one DNA sequence encoding this CDR3. The V and J genes are TRBV4-1 and TRBJ2-7; TRBD1 aligns across 7 bases. This CDR3 is 13 amino acids long. The junction had 4 bases not matched to a gene; V was cut back by 3 bases and J by 5 bases. Germline CDR1 is MGHRA and CDR2 is YSYEKL. Here the CDR3 DNA reads TGCGCCAGCAGCCACCGAACAGGGGACGAGCAGTACTTC. This translates into CASSHRTGDEQYF.

The chain employs TRBV5-1 and TRBJ2-3, with D unclear. Germline CDR1 is SGHRS and CDR2 is YFSETQ. The CDR3 covers 16 residues. V was pared by 6 bases and J by 3 bases, with 20 bases between. The CDR3 sequence is CASKYRAQPMTDTQYF. Written as DNA, the CDR3 is TGCGCCAGCAAGTACCGAGCCCAACCGATGACAGATACGCAGTATTTT.

This clone was counted between two and nine times. The CDR3 is CASSLGGFGTNYGYTF. The DNA for the CDR3 is TGCGCCAGCAGCTTGGGAGGGTTCGGGACTAACTATGGCTACACCTTC. The rearrangement links TRBV5-1 to TRBJ1-2, with no clear D. The V end was cut by 0 bases, the J end by 0 bases, with 12 bases between. Germline CDR1 reads SGHRS; CDR2 reads YFSETQ. The CDR3 totals 16 residues.

This clone showed up just a few times. The chain carries TRBV29-1 and TRBJ1-2; weak D call: TRBD1 (5 bases). Germline V gene lookup returns CDR1 SQVTM and CDR2 ANQGSEA. The CDR3 has 16 residues. The V gene lost 0 bases and the J gene lost 7 bases, with 21 bases spanning the gap. The CDR3 protein is CSVEDQGEIGRGGYTF. In DNA, the CDR3 is TGCAGCGTTGAAGATCAAGGAGAGATAGGGAGGGGTGGCTACACCTTC. The full variable domain, rest sourced from reference TRBV29-1 and TRBJ1-2, is SAVISQKPSRDICQRGTSLTIQCQVDSQVTMMFWYRQQPGQSLTLIATANQGSEATYESGFVIDKFPISRPNLTFSTLTVSNMSPEDSSIYLCSVEDQGEIGRGGYTFGSGTRLTVV.

This chain joins TRBV5-1 and TRBJ2-7, with 11 bases lining up with TRBD1. Germline CDR1 is SGHRS and CDR2 is YFSETQ. V dropped 2 bases and J dropped 3; count of bases not matched to a gene: 7. The CDR3 runs 16 residues. This CDR3 is CASSFKEDRGLYEQYF. In nucleotides, the CDR3 is TGCGCCAGCAGCTTTAAAGAGGACAGGGGGCTCTACGAGCAGTACTTC.

The V call is TRBV4-1, the J call TRBJ1-1; D gene uncertain. Trimming cost V 1 base and J 2 bases, with 8 bases left between them. There are 14 residues in the CDR3. Germline assignment: CDR1 MGHRA and CDR2 YSYEKL. Written as DNA, the CDR3 is TGCGCCAGCAGCCAAGTTTCCCTAAACACTGAAGCTTTCTTT. Translated: CASSQVSLNTEAFF.

The chain uses TRBV4-1 and TRBJ1-1, with D unresolved. The CDR3 has 17 amino acids. Trimming took off 0 bases at V and 2 bases at J, with 16 bases between the two ends. The germline CDR1 and CDR2 sequences are MGHRA and YSYEKL. CDR3 residues: CASSQDRGVAVNTEAFF. CDR3 DNA sequence: TGCGCCAGCAGCCAAGATCGCGGGGTAGCGGTCAACACTGAAGCTTTCTTT.

V and J are TRBV7-2 and TRBJ2-2; TRBD2 matches 8 bases. The CDR3 has 16 amino acids. CDR1 and CDR2 from the germline V gene are SGHTA and FQGNSA. V lost 1 base to trimming and J lost 6 bases; unmatched junction nucleotides: 7. CDR3 protein: CASSLVAGRRPGELFF. The CDR3 coding sequence is TGTGCCAGCAGCTTAGTAGCGGGGAGACGGCCCGGGGAGCTGTTTTTT.

The chain is built from TRBV18 and TRBJ1-4, with a weak D call TRBD1 (6 bases). CDR3 length equals 13 residues. Trimming took off 10 bases at V and 5 bases at J, with 14 bases between the two ends. Germline CDR1 is KGHSH and CDR2 is LQKENI. The CDR3, as DNA: TGTGCCACCCGGGCAGGGGTAAATGAAAAACTGTTTTTT. Encoded protein: CATRAGVNEKLFF.

This rearrangement joins TRBV7-7 to TRBJ2-2; no clear D gene. The CDR3 extends over 16 amino acids. Per the germline V gene, CDR1 is SSHAT and CDR2 is FNYEAQ (reference sequence). The ends were cut back, 1 base at V and 0 bases at J, with 9 bases in the middle. CDR3 sequence reads: CASSLGQDPNTGELFF. DNA for the CDR3: TGTGCCAGCAGCTTAGGGCAGGATCCGAACACCGGGGAGCTGTTTTTT. Together with reference TRBV7-7 and TRBJ2-2, the CDR3 gives the full variable domain: GAGVSQSPRYKVTKRGQDVTLRCDPISSHATLYWYQQALGQGPEFLTYFNYEAQPDKSGLPSDRFSAERPEGSISTLTIQRTEQRDSAMYRCASSLGQDPNTGELFFGEGSRLTVL.

The V gene is TRBV5-1, the J gene TRBJ1-4; 9 bases match TRBD1. The trim removed 0 bases at V and 8 bases at J, leaving 5 bases unmatched. Looked up from germline, CDR1 is SGHRS and CDR2 is YFSETQ. CDR3 length: 15 amino acids. The CDR3 nucleotides are TGCGCCAGCAGCTTGGAGGGACAGGGTTTGGAAAAACTGTTTTTT. Encoded protein: CASSLEGQGLEKLFF.